This T cell receptor beta chain was observed in a study of cytomegalovirus exposure and HLA in healthy donors. Overall study findings and caveats: The authors judged a highly shared variant cluster likely a sequencing artifact.

Details on this clone: Its antigen remains unknown.

PCR was performed using 60 Vbeta and 13 Jbeta primers. Sequencing used immunoSEQ multiplex PCR; TCRdb keeps in-frame clones, though not all of them. The data contain around 170,000 clones, 80% to 85% of them singletons. Sequencing used PBMCs. The TCR sequence derives from a woman aged 18-35 years in good health and CMV-seronegative.

The CDR3 protein is CASSLGTGGSEQYF. As DNA, the CDR3 is TGTGCCAGCAGCTTAGGCACAGGGGGAAGCGAGCAGTACTTC. V gene TRBV11-2 combines with J gene TRBJ2-7; 8 bases are a match to TRBD1. CDR1 and CDR2 from the germline V gene are SGHAT and FQNNGV. The V gene end was trimmed by 1 base and the J gene end by 6 bases; junction bases not matched to a gene: 5. The CDR3 totals 14 residues.